A selection of T cell receptor beta chains follows, all from one sample in a study of technical replicates of blood from several donors. Sequencing was performed with immunoSEQ multiplex PCR; in TCRdb, only in-frame clones are kept and a portion is missing. The sample holds 70,000 to 85,000 clones, over 95% seen once. Sequences were obtained from T cells isolated from PBMCs. The receptors were gathered from a human donor in good health. CDR3s include the opening cysteine and the closing phenylalanine or tryptophan. A D gene is named only where the DNA matches it firmly. A row's size may be missing; if present it is once, few, many or a size class.

>-|TRBJ1-2|-|TRBV25-1
TGTGCCAGCAGAGGTCAGGGTTCTAACTATGGCTACACCTTC
CASRGQGSNYGYTF
>-|TRBJ2-5|-|TRBV5-5
TGTGCCAGCAGCCACGAGAGGTCAAGTCAAGAGACCCAGTACTTC
CASSHERSSQETQYF
>-|TRBJ1-5|-|TRBV6-1
TGTGCCAGCAGTGACTCGGGAGGGTATCAGCCCCAGCATTTT
CASSDSGGYQPQHF
>TRBD2|TRBJ2-2|-|TRBV9
TGTGCCAGCAGCGTTTCGGGACTAGCGGGGGGGGCGACCGGGGAGCTGTTTTTT
CASSVSGLAGGATGELFF
>-|TRBJ1-1|few|TRBV20-1
TGCAGTGAACAGAACACTGAAGCTTTCTTT
CSEQNTEAFF
>TRBD2|TRBJ2-5|-|TRBV5-4
TGTGCTTCGTGGGGGCGGGGGGGCCGAGAGACCCAGTACTTC
CASWGRGGRETQYF
>TRBD1|TRBJ2-7|-|TRBV19
TGTGCCAGTAGTAGGGGACCGGGACAGGGGCGCTACGAGCAGTACTTC
CASSRGPGQGRYEQYF
>-|TRBJ1-1|-|TRBV9
TGTGCCAGCAGCGTAGAAGGGGGTTGGACTGAAGCTTTCTTT
CASSVEGGWTEAFF
>-|TRBJ1-4|-|TRBV7-9
TGTGCCAGCAGCCTCGACTTGGGTGAAAAACTGTTTTTT
CASSLDLGEKLFF
>TRBD2|TRBJ2-5|-|TRBV5-4
TGTGCCAGCAGCTTGGGCGGGGGGGACCTAGAGACCCAGTACTTC
CASSLGGGDLETQYF
>TRBD1|TRBJ1-2|-|TRBV9
TGTGCCAGCAGCGTGACAGGGGGTAACTATGGCTACACCTTC
CASSVTGGNYGYTF
>TRBD2|TRBJ2-3|-|TRBV12-5
TGTGCTAGTGGTTTGGCGAGATTAGGACTAGCGGGGGATACGCAGTATTTT
CASGLARLGLAGDTQYF
>-|TRBJ2-7|-|TRBV14
TGTGCCAGCAGCCAATCGCGAGCGAGCTACGAGCAGTACTTC
CASSQSRASYEQYF